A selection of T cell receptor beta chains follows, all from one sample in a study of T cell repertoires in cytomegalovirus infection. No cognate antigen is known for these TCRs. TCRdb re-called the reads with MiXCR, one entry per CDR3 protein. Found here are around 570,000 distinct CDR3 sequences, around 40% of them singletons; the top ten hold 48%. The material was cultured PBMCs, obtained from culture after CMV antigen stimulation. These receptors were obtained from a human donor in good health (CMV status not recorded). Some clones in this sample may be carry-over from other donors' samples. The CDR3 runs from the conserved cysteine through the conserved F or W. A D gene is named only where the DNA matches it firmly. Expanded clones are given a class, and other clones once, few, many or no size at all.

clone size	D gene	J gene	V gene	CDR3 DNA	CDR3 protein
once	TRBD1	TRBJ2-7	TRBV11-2	TGTGCCAGCAGCTTAGCAGGGGGTGCCGAGCAGTACTTC	CASSLAGGAEQYF
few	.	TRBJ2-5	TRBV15	TGTGCCACCAGCAGGGACAGACAAGAGACCCAGTACTTC	CATSRDRQETQYF
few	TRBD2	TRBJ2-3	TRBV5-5	TGTGCCAGCAACCAACTAGCGGGAGGAGATACGCAGTATTTT	CASNQLAGGDTQYF
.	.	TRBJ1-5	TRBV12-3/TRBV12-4	TGTGCCAGCAGTTTAGCGCCGGATTATCAGCCCCAGCATTTT	CASSLAPDYQPQHF
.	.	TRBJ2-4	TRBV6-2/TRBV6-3	TGTGCCAGCAGAAGAGACCCAGCCAAAAACATTCAGTACTTC	CASRRDPAKNIQYF
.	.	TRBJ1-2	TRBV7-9	TGTGCCAGCAGCCGGGTGAACTATGGCTACACCTTC	CASSRVNYGYTF
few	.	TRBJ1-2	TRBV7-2	TGTGCCAGCAGGGGCCGGGCCGCGGACTATGGCTACACCTTC	CASRGRAADYGYTF
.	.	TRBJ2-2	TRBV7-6	TGTGCCAGCAGCTTAGTACCCTTTAACACCGGGGAGCTGTTTTTT	CASSLVPFNTGELFF
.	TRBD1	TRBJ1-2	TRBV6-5	TGTGCCAGCAGTTACAATGACAGGGGGCGGCGGGGCTACACCTTC	CASSYNDRGRRGYTF
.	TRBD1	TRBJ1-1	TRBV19	TGTGCCAGTAGTACGGGACAGCTGAACACTGAAGCTTTCTTT	CASSTGQLNTEAFF
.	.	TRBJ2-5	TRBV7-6	TGTGCCAGCAGCTTAGGGGCAGGGGCCTGGGAGACCCAGTACTTC	CASSLGAGAWETQYF
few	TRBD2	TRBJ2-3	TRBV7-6	TGTGCCAGCAGCTTCCCCCCAGCGGGGGGGTCAGATACGCAGTATTTT	CASSFPPAGGSDTQYF
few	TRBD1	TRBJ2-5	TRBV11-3	TGTGCCAGCAGCTTAGGTGGGACAGACGAAGAGACCCAGTACTTC	CASSLGGTDEETQYF
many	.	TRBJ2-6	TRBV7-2	TGTGCCAGCAGCTTAGGGGGGACGGTCTCTGGGGCCAACGTCCTGACTTTC	CASSLGGTVSGANVLTF
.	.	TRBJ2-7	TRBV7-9	TGTGCCAGCACCCTTAGAGGGGGCTACGAGCAGTACTTC	CASTLRGGYEQYF
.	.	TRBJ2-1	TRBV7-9	TGTGCCAGCAGCCATCAGAACACCAATGAGCAGTTCTTC	CASSHQNTNEQFF
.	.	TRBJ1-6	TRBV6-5	TGTGCCAGCAGGAGGGCAGGCATTAATTCACCCCTCCACTTT	CASRRAGINSPLHF
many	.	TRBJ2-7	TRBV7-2	TGTGCCAGCAGCTTAAGGCCAGGGACGTCAAACGAGCAGTACTTC	CASSLRPGTSNEQYF
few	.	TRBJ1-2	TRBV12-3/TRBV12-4	TGTGCCAGCAAAACCCACAAATCGGGGGGCTACACCTTC	CASKTHKSGGYTF
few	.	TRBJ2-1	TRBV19	TGTGCCAGTAGTATGGCAAGCAGGGAGGTCTTC	CASSMASREVF
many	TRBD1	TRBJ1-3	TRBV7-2	TGTGCCAGCAGCTTCCAGGACAGGCCAAGAGCTGGAAACACCATATATTTT	CASSFQDRPRAGNTIYF
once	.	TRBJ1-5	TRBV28	TGTGCCAGCAGTTTCCGGGAGGTGGGCAATCAGCCCCAGCATTTT	CASSFREVGNQPQHF
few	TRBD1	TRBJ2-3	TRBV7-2	TGTGCCAGCAGCTTAGAACGGACAGGGGGGACAGATACGCAGTATTTT	CASSLERTGGTDTQYF
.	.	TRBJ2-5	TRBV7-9	TGTGCCAGCAGCTCGGCCCTCCGGGAAGAGACCCAGTACTTC	CASSSALREETQYF
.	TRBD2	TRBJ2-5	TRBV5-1	TGCGCCAGCAGCTTTGGACTAGCGGACGAAGAGACCCAGTACTTC	CASSFGLADEETQYF
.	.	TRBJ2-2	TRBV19	TGTGCCAGCGCTACGGGGCTGAACACCGGGGAGCTGTTTTTT	CASATGLNTGELFF
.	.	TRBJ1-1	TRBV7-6	TGTGCCAGCAGCTTAGGGGACGGGATGAACACTGAAGCTTTCTTT	CASSLGDGMNTEAFF
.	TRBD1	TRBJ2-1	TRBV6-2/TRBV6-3	TGTGCCAGCAGTTACGGGACAGGGCTGAATGAGCAGTTCTTC	CASSYGTGLNEQFF
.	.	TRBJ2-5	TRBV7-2	TGTGCCAGCAGCTTAGCGCGATTAGGATCAGAGACCCAGTACTTC	CASSLARLGSETQYF
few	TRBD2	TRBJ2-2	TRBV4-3	TGCGCCAGCAGCCACCCCTCGGCGGGAGGGACCACCGGGGAGCTGTTTTTT	CASSHPSAGGTTGELFF
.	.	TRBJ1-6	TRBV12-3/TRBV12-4	TGTGCCAGCAGTTTTTCTGGGACGGATTCACCCCTCCACTTT	CASSFSGTDSPLHF
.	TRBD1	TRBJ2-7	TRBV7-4	TGTGCCGGCCAGCGGACAGGGGCCTACGAGCAGTACTTC	CAGQRTGAYEQYF
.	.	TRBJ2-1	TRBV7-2	TGTGCCAGCAGCTTATTGTCCCCCCGGAATGAGCAGTTCTTC	CASSLLSPRNEQFF
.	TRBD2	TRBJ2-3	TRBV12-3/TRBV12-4	TGTGCCAGCAGTGGGACTAGCGGGGGGTTCACAGATACGCAGTATTTT	CASSGTSGGFTDTQYF
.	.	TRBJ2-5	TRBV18	TGTGCCAGCTCACCACCGGCGAGAGAGACCCAGTACTTC	CASSPPARETQYF
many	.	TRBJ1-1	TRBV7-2	TGTGCCAGCAGCTTAGGACGGATGAACACTGAAGCTTTCTTT	CASSLGRMNTEAFF
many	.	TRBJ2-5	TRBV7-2	TGTGCCAGCAGCTTAGCGGGAAGCCAAGAGACCCAGTACTTC	CASSLAGSQETQYF
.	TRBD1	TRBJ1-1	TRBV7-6	TGTGCCAGCAGCCCGGGGGTTGGACAGGAGAACACTGAAGCTTTCTTT	CASSPGVGQENTEAFF
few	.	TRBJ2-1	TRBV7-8	TGTGCCAGCAGCTTAACGCTAAGCGACTATGAGCAGTTCTTC	CASSLTLSDYEQFF
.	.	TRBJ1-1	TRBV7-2	TGTGCCAGCAGCCTCAAATCGCGGAACACTGAAGCTTTCTTT	CASSLKSRNTEAFF
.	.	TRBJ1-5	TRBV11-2	TGTGCCAGCAGCTTAGACGTAGTCAGCAATCAGCCCCAGCATTTT	CASSLDVVSNQPQHF
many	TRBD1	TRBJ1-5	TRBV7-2	TGTGCCAGCAGCACCCAGGGGGGCCCTAATCAGCCCCAGCATTTT	CASSTQGGPNQPQHF
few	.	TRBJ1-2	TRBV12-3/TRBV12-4	TGTGCCAGCAGTCCAGGGGATGGCTACACCTTC	CASSPGDGYTF
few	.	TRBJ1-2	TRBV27	TGCACCAGCTATGGCTACACCTTC	CTSYGYTF
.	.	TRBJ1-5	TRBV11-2	TGTGCCAGCCAAAGGGGCTCGTACAGCAATCAGCCCCAGCATTTT	CASQRGSYSNQPQHF
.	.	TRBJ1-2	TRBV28	TGTGCCAGCAGTTTACCGGGGGCTGGGTATGGCTACACCTTC	CASSLPGAGYGYTF
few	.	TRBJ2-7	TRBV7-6	TGTGCCAGCAGCTTCAGGTTAGGGTACGAGCAGTACTTC	CASSFRLGYEQYF
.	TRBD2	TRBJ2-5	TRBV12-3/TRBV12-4	TGTGCCTCCCGGACTAGCGGGAGCAGGAGGTTTGCGACCCAGTACTTC	CASRTSGSRRFATQYF
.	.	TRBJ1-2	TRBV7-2	TGTGCCAGCAGCAGCGGGATGGGGGGTAGTAGTGGCTACACCTTC	CASSSGMGGSSGYTF
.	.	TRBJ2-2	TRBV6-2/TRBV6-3	TGTGCCAGCAGTTACTCTCGCGCACCGTGGACCGGGGAGCTGTTTTTT	CASSYSRAPWTGELFF
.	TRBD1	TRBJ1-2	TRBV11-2	TGTGCCAGCAGCTTAGCAGGGGGCGAGGACACCTTC	CASSLAGGEDTF
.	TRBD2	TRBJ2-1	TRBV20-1	TGCAGTTCCAGACTAGCGGGAAACAATGAGCAGTTCTTC	CSSRLAGNNEQFF
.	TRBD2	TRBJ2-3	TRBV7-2	TGTGCCAGCAGACTCACTAGCGGGGGGGCAGATACGCAGTATTTT	CASRLTSGGADTQYF
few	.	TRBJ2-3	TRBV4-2	TGTGCCAGCAGCCAAGGGGGAAGAAGGGGCACAGATACGCAGTATTTT	CASSQGGRRGTDTQYF
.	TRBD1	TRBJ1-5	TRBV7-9	TGTGCCAGCAGCTCCGACCTGGGACAGGTGAATCAGCCCCAGCATTTT	CASSSDLGQVNQPQHF
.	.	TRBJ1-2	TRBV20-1	TGCAGTGCTAGAGAGGGACCCCGTTCCTATGGCTACACCTTC	CSAREGPRSYGYTF